These 7 T cell receptor beta chains originate from one sample sequenced in a study of tumor-infiltrating lymphocytes in primary liver carcinoma. Priming with a constant-region primer yielded TCR beta cDNA from about 500 ng total RNA. Libraries covering TCR beta were generated through three nested multiplex PCR rounds (using a slightly modified ARM-PCR). A C-beta reverse primer and TRBV1-TRBV30 forward primers served in each of the first two PCR rounds, at approximately 10 cycles apiece. TCRdb re-called the multiplex PCR reads through MiXCR, storing one row per CDR3 protein. This sample has just under 55,000 distinct CDR3 sequences, with 60% to 75% found just once. Investigators took RNA and DNA out together from about 21-30 mg of unsorted bulk tissue. Sequencing was carried out using liver tumor tissue from sampling region 2. The subset here: tumor region T2, inferior pole. The receptors originated from a middle-aged man with primary liver carcinoma and hepatitis B virus infection.

As for this clonotype: One end of the junction varies from germline; a read error may be responsible. The V call is TRBV6-1, the J call TRBJ2-5, with D perhaps TRBD2 (6 bases). Germline CDR1 MNHNS, CDR2 SASEGT. The CDR3 covers 17 residues. CDR3 sequence (DNA): TGTGTCAGCAGCGCTAACACGGGGGTAAACCGCCAAGAGACCCAGTACTTC. This codes for CVSSANTGVNRQETQYF.

This clonotype showed up many times. This rearrangement joins TRBV4-3 to TRBJ2-1, with D unresolved. The germline CDR1 and CDR2 sequences are LGHNA and YSLEER. Trimming took 1 base from V and 10 from J, leaving 14 bases between them. This CDR3 comprises 14 residues. CDR3 sequence (DNA): TGCGCCAGCAGCCAAGGGACCAATTTCGACGAGCAGTTCTTC. This sequence encodes CASSQGTNFDEQFF.

About this clonotype: At one end the junction does not follow the germline gene, possibly because of a read error. The V gene is TRBV12-3 or TRBV12-4, the J gene TRBJ1-5; D gene ambiguous. The CDR3 has 14 residues. The CDR3 region has the DNA TGTGTCAGCTGTTTAGTAGGCAGCAGTCAGCCCCAGCATTTT. Translating gives CVSCLVGSSQPQHF.

This rearrangement joins TRBV6-1 to TRBJ1-2; D call uncertain. The CDR3 runs to 15 residues. The germline gives CDR1 MNHNS, CDR2 SASEGT. The V end was cut by 7 bases, the J end by 3 bases, with 18 bases between. The CDR3 spells CASNTAWGIDYGYTF. The CDR3 DNA reads TGTGCCAGCAACACGGCATGGGGTATTGACTATGGCTACACCTTC.

This clonotype was recorded once. This chain connects TRBV4-1 to TRBJ1-2; TRBD1 might be the D (5 bases). Germline V gene data show CDR1 as MGHRA and CDR2 as YSYEKL. Trimming cost V 2 bases and J 13 bases, with 23 bases left between them. This CDR3 has 15 residues. CDR3 sequence (DNA): TGCGCCAGCAGCCAAATAACAGGAGCTAACTATGGGTGCACCTTC. This codes for CASSQITGANYGCTF.

The chain carries TRBV7-3 and TRBJ1-1; no clear D. V shed 5 bases and J shed 10 bases, with 20 bases lying between them. Germline V CDR1 and CDR2: SGHTA, FQGTGA. The CDR3 has 14 residues. CDR3 DNA: TGTGCCAGCAGCCCAAGGCCGGGCCCCCTTGGAGCTTTCTTT. As protein: CASSPRPGPLGAFF. Looking up the rest from reference TRBV7-3 and TRBJ1-1 gives the full variable domain: GAGVSQTPSNKVTEKGKYVELRCDPISGHTALYWYRQSLGQGPEFLIYFQGTGAADDSGLPNDRFFAVRPEGSVSTLKIQRTERGDSAVYLCASSPRPGPLGAFFGQGTRLTVV.

The chain has TRBV5-1 and TRBJ1-1; D might be TRBD1 (5 bases). In germline, CDR1 is SGHRS, CDR2 YFSETQ. Trimming left V 1 base short and J 6 bases short, with 16 bases between. The CDR3 has 15 residues. The CDR3 loop reads CASSLTGTGGAEAFF. CDR3 bases: TGCGCCAGCAGCTTGACCGGGACGGGGGGAGCTGAAGCTTTCTTT.